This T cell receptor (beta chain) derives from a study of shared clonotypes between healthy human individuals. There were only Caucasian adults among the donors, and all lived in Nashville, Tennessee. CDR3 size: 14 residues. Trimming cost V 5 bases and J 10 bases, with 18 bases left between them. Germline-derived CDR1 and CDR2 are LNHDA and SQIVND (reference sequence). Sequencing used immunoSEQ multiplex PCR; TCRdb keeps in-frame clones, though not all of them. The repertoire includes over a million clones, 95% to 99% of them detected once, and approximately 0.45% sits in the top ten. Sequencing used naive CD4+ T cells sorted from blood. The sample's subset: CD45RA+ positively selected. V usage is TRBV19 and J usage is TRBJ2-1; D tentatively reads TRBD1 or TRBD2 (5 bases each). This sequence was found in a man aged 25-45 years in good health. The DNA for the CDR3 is TGTGCCAGTAGTCCGGGACCCAGCCGCGGCGAGCAGTTCTTC. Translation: CASSPGPSRGEQFF. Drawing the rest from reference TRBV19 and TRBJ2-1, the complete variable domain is DGGITQSPKYLFRKEGQNVTLSCEQNLNHDAMYWYRQDPGQGLRLIYYSQIVNDFQKGDIAEGYSVSREKKESFPLTVTSAQKNPTAFYLCASSPGPSRGEQFFGPGTRLTVL.